Following are 17 T cell receptor beta chains from one sample sequenced in a study of T cell responses to AZD1222 COVID-19 vaccine. Sequenced by immunoSEQ multiplex PCR; TCRdb stores in-frame clones only, minus some. This sample has under 150,000 clones, with 80% to 95% found just once. The sequences come from peripheral blood, collected on day 0 of AZD1222 vaccination. Receptor source: an adult in good health.

This CDR3 is CASSQIAGRHHTQYF. CDR3 DNA: TGCGCCAGCAGCCAGATAGCGGGCCGACACCATACGCAGTATTTT. This chain connects TRBV5-1 to TRBJ2-3, with 7 bases fitting TRBD2. The germline gives CDR1 SGHRS, CDR2 YFSETQ. This CDR3 has 15 residues. The junction had 12 bases not matched to a gene; V was cut back by 4 bases and J by 7 bases.

The J gene is TRBJ2-2, the V gene TRBV6-5; possible D gene TRBD1, 6 bases. V lost 10 bases, J lost 6 bases, and 12 bases lay in between. The CDR3 is made up of 12 amino acids. Germline values: CDR1 MNHEY, CDR2 SVGAGI. The CDR3 loop reads CATKQGPGELFF. The CDR3 nucleotides read TGTGCCACCAAACAGGGACCCGGGGAGCTGTTTTTT.

This clone was observed once. This chain uses TRBV20-1 with TRBJ1-5; D may be TRBD1 (5 bases). There are 13 residues in the CDR3. The V gene lost 3 bases and the J gene lost 4 bases, with 10 bases spanning the gap. In germline, CDR1 is DFQATT, CDR2 SNEGSKA (reference sequence). The CDR3 loop reads CSASSTANQPQHF. The CDR3 bases are TGCAGTGCTAGTTCGACAGCTAATCAGCCCCAGCATTTT.

The genes are TRBV7-2 and TRBJ1-6; no firm D call. The CDR3 is made up of 12 amino acids. With 5 bases removed from V and 13 bases from J, the gap between germline ends came to 12 bases. The germline gives CDR1 SGHTA, CDR2 FQGNSA. CDR3 residues: CASSPPSYPLHF. In DNA form, the CDR3 reads TGTGCCAGCAGCCCCCCATCGTACCCCCTCCACTTT.

CDR3 in amino acids: CASSSYRDRGTEAFF. The CDR3 DNA reads as TGTGCCAGCAGTTCGTACCGGGACAGGGGAACTGAAGCTTTCTTT. The chain couples TRBV6-6 to TRBJ1-1; 10 bases are a match to TRBD1. CDR3 length: 15 residues. Trimming took 4 bases from V and 5 from J; bases not matched to a gene: 7. Germline assignment: CDR1 MNHNY and CDR2 SVGAGI (reference sequence).

This chain uses TRBV5-1 with TRBJ2-2, with TRBD2 matching over 10 bases. The junction had 5 bases not matched to a gene; V was cut back by 0 bases and J by 6 bases. The CDR3 is 16 amino acids. CDR1 is SGHRS and CDR2 is YFSETQ in the germline V gene. CDR3 sequence (DNA): TGCGCCAGCAGCTTGGATCTAGCGGGAGAGCCCGGGGAGCTGTTTTTT. It encodes CASSLDLAGEPGELFF. Using reference TRBV5-1 and TRBJ2-2 for the parts outside the CDR3, the full variable domain is KAGVTQTPRYLIKTRGQQVTLSCSPISGHRSVSWYQQTPGQGLQFLFEYFSETQRNKGNFPGRFSGRQFSNSRSEMNVSTLELGDSALYLCASSLDLAGEPGELFFGEGSRLTVL.

The chain employs TRBV18 and TRBJ1-5; maybe TRBD1 (5 bases). The CDR3 has 15 amino acids. Per germline, CDR1 KGHSH and CDR2 LQKENI. V shed 0 bases and J shed 4 bases, with 10 bases lying between them. The CDR3 here is CASSPPQGGNQPQHF. DNA for the CDR3: TGTGCCAGCTCACCACCGCAGGGTGGAAATCAGCCCCAGCATTTT.

The chain is built from TRBV10-3 and TRBJ1-1, with 7 bases identical to TRBD1. Germline V gene data show CDR1 as ENHRY and CDR2 as SYGVKD. Losses at the gene ends were 3 bases for V and 4 bases for J; bases not matched to a gene: 5. The CDR3 runs to 14 residues. The CDR3 DNA is TGTGCCATCAGTGACAGGGGGTTGAGCACTGAAGCTTTCTTT. Residues: CAISDRGLSTEAFF.

The rearrangement uses TRBV27 and TRBJ1-5, with TRBD1 matching over 8 bases. Germline V gene lookup returns CDR1 MNHEY and CDR2 SMNVEV (reference sequence). The V gene end was trimmed by 5 bases and the J gene end by 10 bases; junction bases not matched to a gene: 10. The CDR3 has 14 amino acids. DNA of the CDR3: TGTGCCAGCAGTAAACGGACAGGGCCAAGTCCCCAGCATTTT. It specifies CASSKRTGPSPQHF.

The rearrangement joins TRBV23-1 to TRBJ2-1, with TRBD2 identical over 9 bases. TRBV23-1 is identified as an open reading frame with a role that is uncertain. V lost 1 base and J lost 2; bases outside the gene matches: 6. The CDR3 contains 17 residues. CDR3 coding DNA: TGCGCCAGCAGTCAATGGGATAGCGGGGGACCCTACAATGAGCAGTTCTTC. Its translation: CASSQWDSGGPYNEQFF.

The chain employs TRBV19 and TRBJ2-1; perhaps TRBD2 as D (7 bases). Looked up from germline, CDR1 is LNHDA and CDR2 is SQIVND (reference sequence). V lost 5 bases and J lost 1, with 24 bases in between. The CDR3 contains 19 residues. CDR3 sequence (DNA): TGTGCCAGTAGTGGGGGGGCTAACGGAGAGGGAAGGTCCTACAATGAGCAGTTCTTC. Protein product: CASSGGANGEGRSYNEQFF.

The rearrangement joins TRBV19 to TRBJ1-1; D is possibly TRBD1 (6 bases). Germline CDR1 LNHDA, CDR2 SQIVND (reference sequence). The CDR3 covers 15 residues. Trimming stripped 6 bases from V and 5 bases from J, with 19 bases between. This CDR3 reads CASRTDGGGKTEAFF. CDR3 in DNA: TGTGCCAGTAGGACCGACGGGGGCGGAAAAACTGAAGCTTTCTTT.

The V gene is TRBV3-1 (or the pseudogene TRBV3-2), the J gene TRBJ2-7; D is unclear. Germline V gives CDR1 LGHDT, CDR2 YNNKEL (reference sequence). V lost 4 bases, J lost 2 bases, and 9 bases lay in between. This CDR3 is built from 13 residues. The CDR3 spells CASSPPGTYEQYF. CDR3 DNA sequence: TGTGCCAGCAGCCCCCCAGGTACCTACGAGCAGTACTTC.

The chain links TRBV7-2 to TRBJ2-3; 8 nucleotides match TRBD1. CDR3 length: 17 amino acids. The J segment lost 0 bases and the V segment lost 5 bases, leaving 10 bases of the junction unmatched. Germline V CDR1 and CDR2: SGHTA, FQGNSA. This CDR3 is CASSADRGRASTDTQYF. The DNA for the CDR3 is TGTGCCAGCAGCGCTGACAGGGGTAGAGCTAGCACAGATACGCAGTATTTT.

This clone was seen a single time. The rearrangement uses TRBV28 and TRBJ1-5, with 7 bases matching TRBD1. The CDR3 has 14 amino acids. V lost 6 bases and J lost 4; bases outside the gene matches: 6. Germline assignment: CDR1 MDHEN and CDR2 SYDVKM. The CDR3 loop is CASRPGTENQPQHF. The CDR3 nucleotides read TGTGCCAGCAGACCCGGGACAGAAAATCAGCCCCAGCATTTT.

The J gene is TRBJ1-6, the V gene TRBV11-2; D is unresolved. The CDR3 spans 15 residues. In germline, CDR1 is SGHAT, CDR2 FQNNGV. Trimming removed 0 bases from V and 7 bases from J, with 10 bases in between. The CDR3 loop reads CASSLEPLQNSPLHF. CDR3 DNA sequence: TGTGCCAGCAGCTTAGAGCCCCTACAGAATTCACCCCTCCACTTT.

This clone was seen only once. The chain joins TRBV3-1 (or the pseudogene TRBV3-2) to TRBJ1-5, with D possibly being TRBD1 (5 bases). The germline V gene has CDR1 LGHDT and CDR2 YNNKEL (reference sequence). V gave up 1 base and J gave up 5 bases, with 12 bases separating them. This CDR3 spans 15 amino acids. The CDR3 here is CASSQGNRNYQPQHF. In DNA form, the CDR3 reads TGTGCCAGCAGCCAAGGTAACAGGAACTATCAGCCCCAGCATTTT.